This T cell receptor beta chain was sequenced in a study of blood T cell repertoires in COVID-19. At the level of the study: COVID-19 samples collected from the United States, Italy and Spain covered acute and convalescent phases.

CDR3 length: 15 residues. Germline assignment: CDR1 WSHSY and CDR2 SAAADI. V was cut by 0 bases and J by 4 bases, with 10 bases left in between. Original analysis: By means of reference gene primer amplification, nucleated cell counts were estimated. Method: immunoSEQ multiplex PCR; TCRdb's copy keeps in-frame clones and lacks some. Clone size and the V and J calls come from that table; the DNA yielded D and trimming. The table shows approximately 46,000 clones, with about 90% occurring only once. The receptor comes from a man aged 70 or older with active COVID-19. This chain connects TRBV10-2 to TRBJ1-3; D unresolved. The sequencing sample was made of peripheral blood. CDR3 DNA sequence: TGCGCCAGCAGTGAGTCATCCTTCGGGGGAAACACCATATATTTT. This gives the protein CASSESSFGGNTIYF.